This TCR beta chain was sequenced in a study of blood T cell repertoires in COVID-19. Across the study: The samples span acute and convalescent COVID-19 from the United States, Italy and Spain. T cells, B-cell-depleted T cells, or PBMCs provided the cDNA or gDNA that served as material.

This clone was seen ten or more times. Per the study methods: The assay estimated nucleated cells by amplifying reference gene primers. Repertoires were generated with immunoSEQ multiplex PCR, while TCRdb's copy carries only in-frame clones and drops some. The DNA was the basis for D and trimming; V, J and clone size are from that table. The sample consists of 250,000 to 350,000 clones, 75% to 90% of them appearing once. The CDR3 has 18 residues. Germline assignment: CDR1 LGHNA and CDR2 YNFKEQ. The V end lost 0 bases, the J end lost 1 base, and 16 bases lay between the germline ends. Source material: peripheral blood. The V call is TRBV4-2, the J call TRBJ1-5; possibly TRBD1 for D (5 bases). The clonotype originates from a woman aged 50 to 60 who had recovered from COVID-19. CDR3 amino acids: CASSQDWGRVSSNQPQHF. In nucleotides, the CDR3 is TGTGCCAGCAGCCAAGATTGGGGCAGGGTTTCGAGCAATCAGCCCCAGCATTTT.